These T cell receptor beta chains were read from a single sample in a study of T cell responses to AZD1222 COVID-19 vaccine. Data came from immunoSEQ multiplex PCR; TCRdb stores just in-frame clones and leaves some out. The table lists some 150,000 clones, around 90% of them singletons. The sequenced sample was peripheral blood, obtained on day 0 of MenACWY control vaccination. These receptors were taken from an adult in good health. The CDR3 runs from the conserved cysteine through the conserved F or W. A D gene is named only where the DNA matches it firmly. Size is stated for part of the rows, as once, few or many counts, or as a class when the clone is expanded.

V,J,size,D,DNA,CDR3
TRBV7-2,TRBJ2-5,.,TRBD2,TGTGCCAGCAGCCCGGGACTAGCGGGTCAACGGGCAGAGACCCAGTACTTC,CASSPGLAGQRAETQYF
TRBV2,TRBJ2-1,.,.,TGTGCCAGCAGCGGCTACAATGAGCAGTTCTTC,CASSGYNEQFF
TRBV7-9,TRBJ2-3,.,.,TGTGCCAGCAGCTTAGAAGTAGTCGGAGATACGCAGTATTTT,CASSLEVVGDTQYF
TRBV9,TRBJ1-2,.,.,TGTGCCAGCAGCCCTTTAGGGGAGAACTACTATGGCTACACCTTC,CASSPLGENYYGYTF
TRBV18,TRBJ1-1,.,TRBD1,TGTGCCAGCTCACAGGGGGCTGTCAGCACTGAAGCTTTCTTT,CASSQGAVSTEAFF
TRBV30,TRBJ1-1,.,TRBD1,TGTGCCTGCCGAAAACTGGGACAGGGGAGAACTGAAGCTTTCTTT,CACRKLGQGRTEAFF
TRBV19,TRBJ2-7,once,.,TGTGCCAGTAGGGGGGCAGCGCCATCCTACGAGCAGTACTTC,CASRGAAPSYEQYF
TRBV23-1,TRBJ2-2,.,.,TGCGCCACCCCGCAAGGACTCACCGGGGAGCTGTTTTTT,CATPQGLTGELFF
TRBV9,TRBJ2-3,.,TRBD2,TGTGCCAGCAGTGGGGGGGTAGCGGGAGCGGCGGATACGCAGTATTTT,CASSGGVAGAADTQYF
TRBV3-1/TRBV3-2,TRBJ1-5,.,.,TGTGCCAGCAGCCAAGGTTCTCAATCGGTGCAGCCCCAGCATTTT,CASSQGSQSVQPQHF
TRBV3-1/TRBV3-2,TRBJ1-5,.,.,TGTGCCAGCAGCCAAGATCTTCAGGCAGCAGGGGAGCAGCCCCAGCATTTT,CASSQDLQAAGEQPQHF
TRBV13,TRBJ2-7,.,.,TGTGCCAGCAGCTCACAGGGAAGGTCCTACGAGCAGTACTTC,CASSSQGRSYEQYF
TRBV11-3,TRBJ1-1,.,TRBD1,TGTGCCAGCAGCTCTAACAGGGGGAACACTGAAGCTTTCTTT,CASSSNRGNTEAFF